One T cell receptor (beta chain) is described in this entry. This sample also contains other DNA sequences that code for the same CDR3. The sample belongs to a study of blood T cell repertoires in COVID-19. Study as a whole: Donors in the United States, Italy and Spain gave samples during acute or convalescent COVID-19.

In the authors' workflow: Estimated nucleated cell counts came from reference gene primer amplification. Using immunoSEQ multiplex PCR, the repertoire was profiled, and TCRdb retains in-frame clones only, with some absent. V, J and clone size derive from that table, while D and trimming were established from the DNA sequence. The table records fewer than 200,000 clones, around 76% of them present only once. The germline V and J ends were trimmed by 1 base and 1 base, with 4 bases remaining between them. CDR3 length equals 13 residues. From germline, CDR1 is LGHNT and CDR2 FRNRAP. V gene TRBV12-5 combines with J gene TRBJ1-1, with D hard to call. The source of this sequence is a woman in her forties or fifties with active or convalescent COVID-19. The sequenced material came from peripheral blood. The CDR3 sequence is CASGLGGNTEAFF. The CDR3 DNA reads as TGTGCTAGTGGTTTGGGAGGGAACACTGAAGCTTTCTTT.